Below are 12 T cell receptor beta chains sequenced from a single sample in a study of OX40 agonist ivuxolimab in advanced cancers. The table came from immunoSEQ multiplex PCR; TCRdb's copy has only in-frame clones and leaves some out. In the table there are some 43,000 clones, 86% of which are singletons. The starting material was CD4+ or CD8+ T cells sorted from blood, obtained in a trial of the OX40 agonist ivuxolimab. These receptors originate from an adult with an advanced solid tumor such as melanoma, head and neck, liver or kidney cancer.

The rearrangement links TRBV19 to TRBJ2-3; D might be TRBD1 (6 bases). The CDR3 is made up of 13 amino acids. Trimming removed 5 bases at V and 4 bases at J, with 10 bases between. The germline V gene encodes CDR1 LNHDA and CDR2 SQIVND (reference sequence). The CDR3 reads CASSWAGADTQYF. CDR3 DNA: TGTGCCAGTAGTTGGGCAGGGGCAGATACGCAGTATTTT.

The CDR3 loop reads CASSVYRATGELFF. In DNA, the CDR3 is TGTGCCAGCAGTGTATACAGGGCCACCGGGGAGCTGTTTTTT. The chain joins TRBV6-1 to TRBJ2-2, with a tentative D call TRBD1 (6 bases). CDR3 length equals 14 residues. Germline CDR1 is MNHNS and CDR2 is SASEGT. Deletions cut 4 bases from V and 4 bases from J, with 10 bases between.

This rearrangement joins TRBV5-4 to TRBJ2-7; D is undetermined. The V gene lost 1 base and the J gene lost 0 bases, with 5 bases spanning the gap. The CDR3 runs to 13 residues. Per germline, CDR1 SGHNT and CDR2 YYREEE (reference sequence). As DNA, the CDR3 is TGTGCCAGCAGCTTGATTCGCTCCTACGAGCAGTACGTC. As protein: CASSLIRSYEQYV.

The chain has TRBV5-6 and TRBJ2-7, with D uncertain. This CDR3 has 14 amino acids. Germline lookup yields CDR1 SGHDT and CDR2 YYEEEE. V lost 1 base, J lost 4 bases, and 12 bases lay in between. CDR3 residues: CASSLFLKLYEQYV. The DNA of the CDR3 is TGTGCCAGCAGCTTGTTCCTAAAATTGTACGAGCAGTACGTC.

CDR3 DNA sequence: TGTGCCAGCAGCGACGATACAGGCAATCAGCCCCAGCATTTT. As protein: CASSDDTGNQPQHF. The gene calls are TRBV7-9 and TRBJ1-5; no definite D call. This CDR3 has 14 amino acids. V lost 5 bases to trimming and J lost 2 bases, with 10 bases between them. CDR1 is SEHNR and CDR2 is FQNEAQ in the germline V gene (reference sequence). Combining the CDR3 with reference TRBV7-9 and TRBJ1-5 gives the whole variable domain DTGVSQNPRHKITKRGQNVTFRCDPISEHNRLYWYRQTLGQGPEFLTYFQNEAQLEKSRLLSDRFSAERPKGSFSTLEIQRTEQGDSAMYLCASSDDTGNQPQHFGDGTRLSIL.

This chain joins TRBV7-3 and TRBJ2-2; 7 bases are a match to TRBD2. The V gene end was trimmed by 1 base and the J gene end by 7 bases; junction bases not matched to a gene: 9. The CDR3 extends over 16 amino acids. The germline V gene has CDR1 SGHTA and CDR2 FQGTGA. This CDR3 reads CASSLSAGELVGELFF. Written as DNA, the CDR3 is TGTGCCAGCAGCTTAAGTGCGGGAGAGTTGGTCGGGGAGCTGTTTTTT.

This chain connects TRBV11-1 to TRBJ2-2; maybe TRBD1 (6 bases). From germline, CDR1 is SGHAT and CDR2 FQDESV (reference sequence). V shed 4 bases and J shed 1 base, with 7 bases lying between them. The CDR3 covers 14 residues. CDR3 sequence: CASSSRGNTGELFF. The CDR3 region has the DNA TGTGCCAGCAGCTCCAGGGGGAACACCGGGGAGCTGTTTTTT.

This rearrangement joins TRBV4-3 to TRBJ1-2; D is uncertain. V was pared by 0 bases and J by 5 bases, with 16 bases between. Germline V gene lookup returns CDR1 LGHNA and CDR2 YSLEER. This CDR3 spans 16 amino acids. The CDR3 sequence is CASSQDQPGSEYGYTF. DNA for the CDR3: TGCGCCAGCAGCCAAGATCAGCCGGGCTCGGAGTATGGCTACACCTTC.

The chain is built from TRBV27 and TRBJ1-3; 9 bases line up with TRBD1. V trimming: 6 bases; J trimming: 4 bases; junction bases outside the gene matches: 4. This CDR3 spans 14 amino acids. Germline V lookup: CDR1 MNHEY, CDR2 SMNVEV (reference sequence). CDR3 region: CASSLQGAGNTIYF. The CDR3 DNA reads TGTGCCAGCAGCTTACAGGGGGCAGGAAACACCATATATTTT.

The J gene is TRBJ2-7, the V gene TRBV27; TRBD2 aligns across 7 bases. V shed 3 bases, J shed 3 bases, and the junction held 8 bases outside the gene matches. The CDR3 covers 15 residues. Germline V gene lookup returns CDR1 MNHEY and CDR2 SMNVEV (reference sequence). The chain's CDR3 is CASSFVGGGFYEQYF. The CDR3 DNA reads TGTGCCAGCAGTTTTGTGGGCGGGGGATTCTACGAGCAGTACTTC.

CDR3 bases: TGCGCCAGCAGCCAAGTGGCGGGAGCCTACGAGCAGTACTTC. It encodes CASSQVAGAYEQYF. V is TRBV4-1 and J is TRBJ2-7; TRBD2 aligns across 7 bases. This CDR3 comprises 14 residues. The V segment lost 1 base and the J segment 2 bases; nucleotides outside the gene matches: 2. Germline loops: CDR1 MGHRA, CDR2 YSYEKL.

The rearrangement links TRBV14 to TRBJ2-1; D gene ambiguous. Deletions cut 0 bases from V and 3 bases from J, with 9 bases between. The CDR3 is 15 residues long. Per germline, CDR1 SGHDN and CDR2 FVKESK. The CDR3 bases are TGTGCCAGCAGCCAAGATAGGGCTAACTACAATGAGCAGTTCTTC. Translation gives CASSQDRANYNEQFF. Variable domain in full (rest from reference TRBV14 and TRBJ2-1): EAGVTQFPSHSVIEKGQTVTLRCDPISGHDNLYWYRRVMGKEIKFLLHFVKESKQDESGMPNNRFLAERTGGTYSTLKVQPAELEDSGVYFCASSQDRANYNEQFFGPGTRLTVL.